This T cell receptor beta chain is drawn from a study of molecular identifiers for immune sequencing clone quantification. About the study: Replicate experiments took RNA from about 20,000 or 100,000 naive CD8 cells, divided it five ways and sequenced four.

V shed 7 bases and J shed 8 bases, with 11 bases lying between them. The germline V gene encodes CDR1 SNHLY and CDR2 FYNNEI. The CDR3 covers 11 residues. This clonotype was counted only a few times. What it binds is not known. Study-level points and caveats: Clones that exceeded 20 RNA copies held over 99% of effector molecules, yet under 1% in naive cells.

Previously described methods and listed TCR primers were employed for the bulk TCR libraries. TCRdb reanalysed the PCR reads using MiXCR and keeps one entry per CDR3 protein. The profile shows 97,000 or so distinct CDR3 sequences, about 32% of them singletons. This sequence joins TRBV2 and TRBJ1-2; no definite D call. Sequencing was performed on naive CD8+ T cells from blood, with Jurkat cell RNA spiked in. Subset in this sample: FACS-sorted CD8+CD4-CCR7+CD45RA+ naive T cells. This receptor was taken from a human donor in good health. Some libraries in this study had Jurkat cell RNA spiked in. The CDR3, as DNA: TGTGCCAGCAAGACCCATGAGGGCTACACCTTC. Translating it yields CASKTHEGYTF.